Each of the 25 T cell receptor beta chains below was sequenced from the same sample in a study of T cell changes during pregnancy in multiple sclerosis. Some clones are missing from TCRdb's copy, which holds only in-frame ones; the method was immunoSEQ multiplex PCR. Of 100,000 or so clones listed, approximately 93% are singletons. The material was peripheral blood, obtained after pregnancy. Receptors were obtained from a female donor with multiple sclerosis, enrolled in a pregnancy study.

The genes are TRBV4-1 and TRBJ2-1; 10 bases agree with TRBD2. V lost 6 bases, J lost 2 bases, and 4 bases stayed unmatched. This CDR3 contains 15 residues. Germline assignment: CDR1 MGHRA and CDR2 YSYEKL. CDR3 in amino acids: CASRSAGGAYNEQFF. DNA for the CDR3: TGCGCCAGCAGATCAGCGGGAGGGGCCTACAATGAGCAGTTCTTC.

This chain connects TRBV7-2 to TRBJ2-7; 12 positions match TRBD2. Trimming at V came to 3 bases and at J to 3 bases, leaving 6 bases not matched to a gene. Per germline, CDR1 SGHTA and CDR2 FQGNSA. CDR3 size: 16 residues. For the CDR3, the DNA is TGTGCCAGCAGCTTGGGCAGACTAGCGGGAGACTACGAGCAGTACTTC. Residues: CASSLGRLAGDYEQYF.

This chain connects TRBV9 to TRBJ2-2, with 9 positions matching TRBD2. Germline trimming cut 0 bases from V and 7 bases from J; bases unmatched to any gene: 4. CDR3 size: 15 residues. Germline CDR1 and CDR2: SGDLS and YYNGEE. CDR3 DNA: TGTGCCAGCAGCGTAGGAGCGGGAGGTGTCGGGGAGCTGTTTTTT. This sequence encodes CASSVGAGGVGELFF.

This sequence joins TRBV15 and TRBJ1-2; TRBD1 agrees at 10 bases. Germline values: CDR1 LNHNV, CDR2 YYDKDF (reference sequence). The CDR3 is made up of 14 amino acids. V shed 5 bases and J 2 bases; nucleotides not matched to a gene: 2. Here the CDR3 reads CATSPGQGNYGYTF. For the CDR3, the DNA is TGTGCCACCAGCCCGGGACAGGGGAACTATGGCTACACCTTC.

The rearrangement links TRBV4-1 to TRBJ2-2, with 11 bases fitting TRBD2. The CDR3 spans 17 residues. V dropped 2 bases and J dropped 2; count of bases not matched to a gene: 4. Germline V gives CDR1 MGHRA, CDR2 YSYEKL. The CDR3 region has the DNA TGCGCCAGCAGCCAAAGGAGACTAGCGGGAAACACCGGGGAGCTGTTTTTT. This translates into CASSQRRLAGNTGELFF.

This clone was seen only once. This rearrangement joins TRBV5-1 to TRBJ1-1; 9 bases are a match to TRBD1. The ends lost 2 bases at V and 0 bases at J; junction bases unmatched: 20. The CDR3 loop spans 21 amino acids. Per germline, CDR1 SGHRS and CDR2 YFSETQ. The CDR3 DNA is TGCGCCAGCAGCTTCGGAGGGACAGGGTCAATGGTTGGGTTTATGAACACTGAAGCTTTCTTT. This encodes CASSFGGTGSMVGFMNTEAFF. The whole variable domain, filled in from reference TRBV5-1 and TRBJ1-1, reads KAGVTQTPRYLIKTRGQQVTLSCSPISGHRSVSWYQQTPGQGLQFLFEYFSETQRNKGNFPGRFSGRQFSNSRSEMNVSTLELGDSALYLCASSFGGTGSMVGFMNTEAFFGQGTRLTVV.

The chain has TRBV7-3 and TRBJ2-3, with a possible D match to TRBD2 (5 bases). The CDR3 is made up of 14 amino acids. V shed 6 bases and J shed 2 bases, with 12 bases lying between them. The germline CDR1 and CDR2 sequences are SGHTA and FQGTGA. The CDR3 here is CASSSDLNTDTQYF. The CDR3 DNA reads TGTGCCAGCAGTTCGGACTTGAACACAGATACGCAGTATTTT.

The V gene is TRBV7-9, the J gene TRBJ1-1; D is possibly TRBD1 (5 bases). This CDR3 region has 12 residues. V was shortened by 7 bases and J by 1 base, with 7 bases between the two germline ends. The germline gives CDR1 SEHNR, CDR2 FQNEAQ (reference sequence). The CDR3 sequence is CASTGGNTEAFF. As DNA, the CDR3 is TGTGCCAGCACGGGGGGGAACACTGAAGCTTTCTTT.

The chain combines TRBV5-1 with TRBJ1-5, with D possibly being TRBD1 (5 bases). CDR3 length: 14 amino acids. V was shortened by 4 bases and J by 5 bases, with 13 bases between the two germline ends. Germline values: CDR1 SGHRS, CDR2 YFSETQ. CDR3 nucleotide sequence: TGCGCCAGCAGCCTAGACAGACCTGATCAGCCCCAGCATTTT. Protein product: CASSLDRPDQPQHF.

The chain couples TRBV27 to TRBJ2-5, with D perhaps TRBD1 (6 bases). This CDR3 region has 14 residues. The germline V gene encodes CDR1 MNHEY and CDR2 SMNVEV (reference sequence). The V end lost 6 bases, the J end lost 4 bases, and 15 bases lay between the germline ends. CDR3 bases: TGTGCCAGCAGCCCACAGGGACCGGGAGAGACCCAGTACTTC. Its translation: CASSPQGPGETQYF.

The V and J genes are TRBV19 and TRBJ2-1; D not resolved. The CDR3 is 17 residues long. V was pared by 3 bases and J by 0 bases, with 15 bases between. Germline CDR1 reads LNHDA; CDR2 reads SQIVND (reference sequence). CDR3: CASSISLRLDSYNEQFF. CDR3 nucleotides: TGTGCCAGTAGTATTAGTCTTCGCCTAGACTCCTACAATGAGCAGTTCTTC.

V and J are TRBV28 and TRBJ2-7, with 10 bases matching TRBD2. Losses at the gene ends were 4 bases for V and 3 bases for J; bases not matched to a gene: 6. The CDR3 spans 15 residues. The germline V gene has CDR1 MDHEN and CDR2 SYDVKM. CDR3 sequence (DNA): TGTGCCAGCAGTTCCCCCCTAGCGGGGGACTACGAGCAGTACTTC. The encoded protein is CASSSPLAGDYEQYF.

The chain couples TRBV7-8 to TRBJ2-3, with D tentatively TRBD2 (5 bases). V was shortened by 2 bases and J by 5 bases, with 8 bases between the two germline ends. Germline V gene lookup returns CDR1 SGHVS and CDR2 FQNEAQ. There are 13 residues in the CDR3. The CDR3 here is CASSLSRGDTQYF. CDR3 bases: TGTGCCAGCAGCTTAAGTCGGGGAGATACGCAGTATTTT.

The chain employs TRBV13 and TRBJ2-7; possible D gene TRBD2, 5 bases. This CDR3 comprises 12 residues. CDR1 and CDR2 (germline): PRHDT, FYEKMQ (reference sequence). Trimming pared 5 bases from V and 4 bases from J, leaving 9 bases between. The CDR3 loop is CASSRGLYEQYF. The CDR3 region has the DNA TGTGCCAGCAGCCGGGGTCTTTACGAGCAGTACTTC.

The chain has TRBV18 and TRBJ1-5, with 12 bases aligning to TRBD1. The CDR3 has 15 amino acids. Per germline, CDR1 KGHSH and CDR2 LQKENI. The trim removed 6 bases at V and 9 bases at J, leaving 9 bases unmatched. The CDR3 region has the DNA TGTGCCAGCTCCCTCGGGACAGGGGGCGATTGGCCCCAGCATTTT. This translates into CASSLGTGGDWPQHF. The whole variable domain, remainder taken from reference TRBV18 and TRBJ1-5, is NAGVMQNPRHLVRRRGQEARLRCSPMKGHSHVYWYRQLPEEGLKFMVYLQKENIIDESGMPKERFSAEFPKEGPSILRIQQVVRGDSAAYFCASSLGTGGDWPQHFGDGTRLSIL.

The chain recombines TRBV13 with TRBJ1-2, with TRBD1 matching over 8 bases. J gave up 4 bases and V 1 base, and 8 bases lay outside the gene matches. The CDR3 is 16 amino acids. Germline lookup yields CDR1 PRHDT and CDR2 FYEKMQ (reference sequence). The CDR3 loop is CASSLATGQAFYGYTF. DNA for the CDR3: TGTGCCAGCAGCTTAGCCACGGGACAGGCTTTCTATGGCTACACCTTC.

V usage is TRBV4-2 and J usage is TRBJ2-1; TRBD2 matches 11 bases. With 3 bases clipped from V and 5 bases from J, the junction kept 18 bases outside the gene matches. In germline, CDR1 is LGHNA, CDR2 YNFKEQ. This CDR3 contains 20 residues. The CDR3 is CASSQTGTSGWGVEDNEQFF. The CDR3 coding sequence is TGTGCCAGCAGCCAGACCGGGACTAGCGGTTGGGGGGTGGAGGACAATGAGCAGTTCTTC.

The V and J genes are TRBV5-8 and TRBJ1-5; 8 bases align to TRBD1. CDR3 length: 15 amino acids. Germline CDR1 reads SGHTS; CDR2 reads YDEGEE. Trimming cost V 4 bases and J 2 bases; bases outside gene matches: 5. DNA for the CDR3: TGTGCCAGCAGCCCGACAGGGGCCGGCAATCAGCCCCAGCATTTT. This sequence encodes CASSPTGAGNQPQHF.

V and J are TRBV7-9 and TRBJ1-4, with 8 bases fitting TRBD1. Trimming at V came to 5 bases and at J to 4 bases, leaving 3 bases not matched to a gene. The CDR3 length is 14 residues. The germline CDR1 and CDR2 sequences are SEHNR and FQNEAQ (reference sequence). Written as DNA, the CDR3 is TGTGCCAGCAGCCAGACAGGGGATAATGAAAAACTGTTTTTT. Protein sequence: CASSQTGDNEKLFF.

The chain joins TRBV30 to TRBJ2-3, with TRBD2 matching over 7 bases. The V gene end was trimmed by 5 bases and the J gene end by 2 bases; junction bases not matched to a gene: 1. Germline CDR1 and CDR2: GTSNPN and SVGIG (reference sequence). CDR3 length equals 12 residues. CDR3 region: CAWGTTTDTQYF. The CDR3, as DNA: TGTGCCTGGGGGACTACCACAGATACGCAGTATTTT.

The rearrangement uses TRBV30 and TRBJ1-2, with 7 bases lining up with TRBD1. The CDR3 runs to 12 residues. CDR1 is GTSNPN, CDR2 SVGIG, per germline (reference sequence). CDR3 amino acids: CGLHDRDYGYTF. CDR3 nucleotides: TGTGGCCTCCACGACAGGGACTATGGCTACACCTTC.

The chain has TRBV27 and TRBJ1-5; possible D gene TRBD1, 6 bases. CDR1 is MNHEY, CDR2 SMNVEV, per germline (reference sequence). CDR3 size: 14 residues. Trimming removed 3 bases from V and 3 bases from J, with 9 bases in between. The CDR3 DNA follows: TGTGCCAGCAGTTTTGGGGGCGTCAATCAGCCCCAGCATTTT. Translation: CASSFGGVNQPQHF.

The chain links TRBV7-6 to TRBJ2-1; D not resolved. This CDR3 spans 12 amino acids. Germline V gene data show CDR1 as SGHVS and CDR2 as FNYEAQ. Trimming stripped 0 bases from V and 6 bases from J, with 3 bases between. The DNA of the CDR3 is TGTGCCAGCAGCTTAGCCCTCAATGAGCAGTTCTTC. It yields the protein CASSLALNEQFF.

The V call is TRBV19, the J call TRBJ2-5, with 11 bases lining up with TRBD2. CDR3 size: 17 residues. Germline CDR1 and CDR2: LNHDA and SQIVND (reference sequence). Trimming cost V 5 bases and J 4 bases; bases outside gene matches: 12. This CDR3 is CASSPLAGGGVRETQYF. CDR3 DNA: TGTGCCAGTAGTCCTCTAGCGGGAGGCGGTGTTAGAGAGACCCAGTACTTC. Full variable domain (remainder filled in from reference TRBV19 and TRBJ2-5): DGGITQSPKYLFRKEGQNVTLSCEQNLNHDAMYWYRQDPGQGLRLIYYSQIVNDFQKGDIAEGYSVSREKKESFPLTVTSAQKNPTAFYLCASSPLAGGGVRETQYFGPGTRLLVL.

In its sample, this clone was seen once. The gene calls are TRBV28 and TRBJ2-5; tentative D call: TRBD2 (7 bases). CDR3 size: 14 residues. V was shortened by 5 bases and J by 4 bases, with 14 bases between the two germline ends. Germline CDR1 is MDHEN and CDR2 is SYDVKM. The CDR3 bases are TGTGCCAGCAGTCCCCCCGGGGGGCCAGAGACCCAGTACTTC. Translated: CASSPPGGPETQYF.